This T cell receptor (beta chain) was documented in a study of shared clonotypes between healthy human individuals. CDR1 is SGHTA, CDR2 FQGNSA, per germline. Trimming stripped 5 bases from V and 6 bases from J, with 14 bases between. There are 13 residues in the CDR3. Using immunoSEQ multiplex PCR, the repertoire was profiled, and TCRdb retains in-frame clones only, with some absent. This table holds over a million clones, about 80% found once. This TCR derives from a man in his late teens or twenties in good health. Sequenced input: memory CD4+ T cells sorted from blood. Subset indicated: CD45RA-negative fraction. The chain carries TRBV7-2 and TRBJ2-7; D is tentatively TRBD1 or TRBD2 (5 bases each). The CDR3 spells CASSVRGQIEQYF. The DNA for the CDR3 is TGTGCCAGCAGCGTCCGGGGCCAGATCGAGCAGTACTTC.